Reported below is one TCR beta chain. The data stem from a study of blood T cell repertoires in COVID-19. In the study overall: Some COVID-19 samples were acute and others convalescent; all came from the United States, Italy and Spain. PBMCs, B-cell-depleted T cells, or T cells provided the cDNA or gDNA that made up the material.

Under the authors' procedure: Reference gene primer amplification yielded estimated nucleated cell counts. Clones were sequenced by immunoSEQ multiplex PCR, and TCRdb holds only the in-frame ones, with some missing. Clone size and the V and J calls come from that table; the DNA yielded D and trimming. The sample has 70,000 or so clones, approximately 90% seen once. This receptor was identified in a human donor in a cohort sampled during active COVID-19. The sequenced material came from peripheral blood.

CDR3 in DNA: TGTGCCAGCAGCTTACTACCCGGCTACAATGAGCAGTTCTTC. This encodes CASSLLPGYNEQFF. The chain links TRBV7-2 to TRBJ2-1; D unresolved. CDR3 length: 14 amino acids. Per the germline V gene, CDR1 is SGHTA and CDR2 is FQGNSA. V was clipped by 2 bases and J by 3 bases, with 8 bases between them.